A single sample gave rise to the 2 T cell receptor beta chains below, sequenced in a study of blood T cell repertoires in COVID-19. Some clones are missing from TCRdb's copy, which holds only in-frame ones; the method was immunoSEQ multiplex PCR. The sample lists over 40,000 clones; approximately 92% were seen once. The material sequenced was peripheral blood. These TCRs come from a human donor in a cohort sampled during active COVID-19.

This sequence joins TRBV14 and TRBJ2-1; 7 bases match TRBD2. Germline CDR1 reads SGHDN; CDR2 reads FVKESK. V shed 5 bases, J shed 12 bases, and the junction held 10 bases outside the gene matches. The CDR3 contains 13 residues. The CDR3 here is CASSSQRGRGQFF. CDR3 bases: TGTGCCAGCAGCTCCCAGCGGGGCCGCGGGCAGTTCTTC.

In DNA form, the CDR3 reads TGCGCCAGCAGCCAAGATCGTAGCACCAAAGCTTTCTTT. The encoded protein is CASSQDRSTKAFF. The rearrangement joins TRBV4-3 to TRBJ1-1; D not certain. The V end lost 0 bases, the J end lost 9 bases, and 11 bases lay between the germline ends. This CDR3 comprises 13 residues. Per the germline V gene, CDR1 is LGHNA and CDR2 is YSLEER.